These 22 T cell receptor beta chains were sequenced from one sample in a study of vaccination and CD4 T cells after COVID-19 (dated 2022 in TCRdb). Receptor libraries were prepared by PCR. Instrument on record: Illumina iSeq 100. DNA from cultured CD4+ T cells underwent TCR sequencing with the Oncomine TCR Beta short-read assay at the Johns Hopkins FTIC core. Clones were called with MiXCR by TCRdb after fastp trimmed the public reads at Q25, and only in-frame beta chains were retained. Every entry covers one CDR3 protein and lists the most common genes and DNA from its rows. The sample table holds about 4,300 distinct CDR3 sequences, of which nearly 65% were seen once. Clones ranked in the top ten supply 31% of the sample. The antigens these receptors bind are not known. The sample's treatment or condition label, decoded: roughly nine-day PBMC culture with coronavirus spike peptide pools or control peptides (ViraFEST assay). CD4+ T cells from unexposed donors were collected before the COVID-19 pandemic (2011-2018).

Sequencing was done on a sample of CD4+ T cells from blood, cultured in vitro. These receptors all stem from a human donor in good health.

This chain uses TRBV6-1 with TRBJ1-5; a possible D gene is TRBD1 (5 bases). Deletions cut 5 bases from V and 4 bases from J, with 6 bases between. This CDR3 spans 12 amino acids. From germline, CDR1 is MNHNS and CDR2 SASEGT. The CDR3 here is CASSQGNQPQHF. The CDR3 nucleotides are TGTGCCAGCAGTCAGGGAAATCAGCCCCAGCATTTT.

This chain uses TRBV7-6 with TRBJ2-1; D is unclear. Germline CDR1 SGHVS, CDR2 FNYEAQ. The CDR3 runs to 12 residues. The V gene lost 7 bases and the J gene lost 8 bases, with 12 bases spanning the gap. Here the CDR3 DNA reads TGTGCCAGCACCTCTGGGTCGGATGAGCAGTTCTTC. Protein product: CASTSGSDEQFF. The whole variable domain, remainder taken from reference TRBV7-6 and TRBJ2-1, is GAGVSQSPRYKVTKRGQDVALRCDPISGHVSLYWYRQALGQGPEFLTYFNYEAQQDKSGLPNDRFSAERPEGSISTLTIQRTEQRDSAMYRCASTSGSDEQFFGPGTRLTVL.

About this clonotype: The junction departs from germline at one end; a sequencing error may be responsible. The chain combines TRBV28 with TRBJ1-5; 7 bases agree with TRBD1. Germline CDR1 reads MDHEN; CDR2 reads SYDVKM. CDR3 length: 16 amino acids. For the CDR3, the DNA is TGTGCCAGCAGTCCACACAGGGGAAGCGGGAATCAGCCCCGGCATTTT. Its translation is CASSPHRGSGNQPRHF.

This clonotype was observed a single time. The V and J genes are TRBV4-1 and TRBJ1-1; maybe TRBD1 (5 bases). The CDR3 spans 14 residues. V dropped 7 bases and J dropped 2 bases, with 14 bases sitting between them. Germline-derived CDR1 and CDR2 are MGHRA and YSYEKL. In DNA, the CDR3 is TGCGCCAGCACCCCGGGGCGAGGAAACACTGAAGCTTTCTTT. Its translation is CASTPGRGNTEAFF.

This clonotype was picked up a small number of times. The chain uses TRBV20-1 and TRBJ2-6; 8 bases agree with TRBD1. Germline values: CDR1 DFQATT, CDR2 SNEGSKA (reference sequence). The CDR3 loop spans 17 amino acids. The V segment lost 6 bases and the J segment 0 bases; nucleotides outside the gene matches: 10. The CDR3 protein is CSAGGQGQSSGANVLTF. CDR3 coding DNA: TGCAGTGCCGGCGGACAGGGCCAAAGCTCTGGGGCCAACGTCCTGACTTTC.

The CDR3 coding sequence is TGTGCCACCAGCAGAGTCGGCGGGAGGGGGTACGAGCAGTACTTC. Its translation: CATSRVGGRGYEQYF. The chain carries TRBV15 and TRBJ2-7; 9 nucleotides line up with TRBD2. V dropped 1 base and J dropped 4; count of bases not matched to a gene: 5. CDR1 is LNHNV and CDR2 is YYDKDF in the germline V gene (reference sequence). The CDR3 covers 15 residues.

V gene TRBV19 combines with J gene TRBJ2-6; D gene unclear. The CDR3 is made up of 13 amino acids. V was pared by 1 base and J by 2 bases, with 0 bases between. Germline CDR1 is LNHDA and CDR2 is SQIVND (reference sequence). The CDR3, as DNA: TGTGCCAGTAGTATAGCTGGGGCCAACGTCCTGACTTTC. Amino acid sequence: CASSIAGANVLTF.

This clonotype was counted between two and nine times. The genes are TRBV7-9 and TRBJ1-1; no definite D call. V gave up 5 bases and J gave up 1 base, with 8 bases separating them. The length of the CDR3 is 13 residues. Germline values: CDR1 SEHNR, CDR2 FQNEAQ (reference sequence). The CDR3 nucleotides are TGTGCCAGCAGCCTGAATTCGAACACTGAAGCTTTCTTT. Protein sequence: CASSLNSNTEAFF.

This chain connects TRBV30 to TRBJ1-5; TRBD1 aligns across 7 bases. The CDR3 spans 13 residues. Looked up from germline, CDR1 is GTSNPN and CDR2 is SVGIG (reference sequence). The J segment lost 7 bases and the V segment lost 2 bases, leaving 5 bases of the junction unmatched. CDR3 sequence (DNA): TGTGCCTGGAGTTCCGGACAGGCCCAGCCCCAGCATTTT. It translates to CAWSSGQAQPQHF. Full variable domain (outside the CDR3, taken from reference TRBV30 and TRBJ1-5): SQTIHQWPATLVQPVGSPLSLECTVEGTSNPNLYWYRQAAGRGLQLLFYSVGIGQISSEVPQNLSASRPQDRQFILSSKKLLLSDSGFYLCAWSSGQAQPQHFGDGTRLSIL.

V usage is TRBV7-8 and J usage is TRBJ2-4; 8 positions match TRBD1. This CDR3 has 15 amino acids. Germline CDR1 is SGHVS and CDR2 is FQNEAQ. The V gene end was trimmed by 5 bases and the J gene end by 6 bases; junction bases not matched to a gene: 9. CDR3 DNA: TGTGCCAGCAGCGCGTGGACAGGGACGGCAAACATTCAGTACTTC. Amino acids: CASSAWTGTANIQYF.

This chain links TRBV7-6 with TRBJ2-5; D is unresolved. The CDR3 has 17 residues. Trimming removed 4 bases at V and 0 bases at J, with 18 bases between. The germline CDR1 and CDR2 sequences are SGHVS and FNYEAQ. This CDR3 reads CASSSVAVFRHQETQYF. The CDR3, as DNA: TGTGCCAGCAGCTCCGTAGCAGTATTTCGGCACCAAGAGACCCAGTACTTC.

The chain links TRBV6-4 to TRBJ1-1; TRBD1 matches 7 bases. This CDR3 has 13 residues. Germline-derived CDR1 and CDR2 are MRHNA and SNTAGT. The trim removed 8 bases at V and 1 base at J, leaving 4 bases unmatched. In DNA form, the CDR3 reads TGTGCCAGCCGGACAGGACCGAACACTGAAGCTTTCTTT. It specifies CASRTGPNTEAFF.

The genes are TRBV11-3 and TRBJ2-7, with D maybe TRBD2 (6 bases). Trimming removed 5 bases at V and 6 bases at J, with 14 bases between. Per germline, CDR1 SGHNT and CDR2 YENEEA. The CDR3 has 13 amino acids. The CDR3 nucleotides are TGTGCCAGCAGCCCCCCGGGGGTGAGCGAGCAGTACTTC. Residues: CASSPPGVSEQYF.

The chain joins TRBV7-9 to TRBJ1-1; possible D gene TRBD1, 6 bases. Trimming removed 4 bases from V and 4 bases from J, with 13 bases in between. CDR1 and CDR2 (germline): SEHNR, FQNEAQ (reference sequence). The CDR3 runs 14 residues. CDR3 DNA sequence: TGTGCCAGCAGCTCGACAGGTGGAGGCACTGAAGCTTTCTTT. It specifies CASSSTGGGTEAFF.

The V call is TRBV20-1, the J call TRBJ1-1; TRBD1 matches 7 bases. This CDR3 has 15 residues. The germline V gene has CDR1 DFQATT and CDR2 SNEGSKA (reference sequence). The trim removed 1 base at V and 1 base at J, leaving 6 bases unmatched. CDR3 loop: CSARGQGSRNTEAFF. For the CDR3, the DNA is TGCAGTGCTAGAGGACAGGGTTCTAGGAACACTGAAGCTTTCTTT.

This clonotype was counted between two and nine times. The chain couples TRBV20-1 to TRBJ2-7; 7 bases map to TRBD2. The length of the CDR3 is 12 residues. Germline CDR1 and CDR2: DFQATT and SNEGSKA (reference sequence). Trimming cost V 5 bases and J 6 bases; bases outside gene matches: 7. CDR3 bases: TGCAGTGCTGGACTAGGCCCCTCCGAGCAGTACTTC. Residues: CSAGLGPSEQYF.

This chain uses TRBV29-1 with TRBJ2-5; tentatively, D is TRBD1 or TRBD2 (6 bases each). Trimming stripped 6 bases from V and 5 bases from J, with 16 bases between. The CDR3 length is 13 residues. Germline loops: CDR1 SQVTM, CDR2 ANQGSEA. CDR3 loop: CSVAWGAGETQYF. The CDR3, as DNA: TGCAGCGTCGCATGGGGGGCCGGGGAGACCCAGTACTTC. The full variable domain, in which reference TRBV29-1 and TRBJ2-5 provide the parts outside the CDR3, is SAVISQKPSRDICQRGTSLTIQCQVDSQVTMMFWYRQQPGQSLTLIATANQGSEATYESGFVIDKFPISRPNLTFSTLTVSNMSPEDSSIYLCSVAWGAGETQYFGPGTRLLVL.

This clonotype was counted between two and nine times. This chain uses TRBV7-8 with TRBJ2-1, with 7 bases that match TRBD2. V was clipped by 0 bases and J by 10 bases; unmatched bases: 9. The length of the CDR3 is 15 residues. CDR1 and CDR2 (germline): SGHVS, FQNEAQ. CDR3 sequence (DNA): TGTGCCAGCAGCTTAGCGCGGCTAGCGGTAGGGGAGCAGTTCTTC. Translation: CASSLARLAVGEQFF.

The chain employs TRBV7-9 and TRBJ2-2; the D gene is possibly TRBD1 (6 bases). The CDR3 has 14 residues. In germline, CDR1 is SEHNR, CDR2 FQNEAQ (reference sequence). Trimming removed 11 bases from V and 1 base from J, with 14 bases in between. Here the CDR3 reads CAGTSRGNTGELFF. DNA of the CDR3: TGTGCCGGGACAAGCCGGGGGAACACCGGGGAGCTGTTTTTT.

The chain is built from TRBV27 and TRBJ2-3; D might be TRBD2 (5 bases). CDR3 length: 17 amino acids. Germline CDR1 and CDR2: MNHEY and SMNVEV (reference sequence). Trimming cost V 2 bases and J 7 bases, with 22 bases left between them. The CDR3 DNA reads TGTGCCAGCAGTTTACCTCCGGGGTCCACCCGAGGGAATACGCAGTATTTT. The encoded protein is CASSLPPGSTRGNTQYF.

The chain uses TRBV7-2 and TRBJ1-2; possible D gene TRBD1, 6 bases. Germline V gives CDR1 SGHTA, CDR2 FQGNSA. The V end was cut by 0 bases, the J end by 5 bases, with 13 bases between. The CDR3 runs 15 residues. CDR3 residues: CASSLANRDTYGYTF. DNA for the CDR3: TGTGCCAGCAGCTTAGCCAACAGGGATACATATGGCTACACCTTC. The entire variable domain, with the rest obtained from reference TRBV7-2 and TRBJ1-2, is as follows: GAGVSQSPSNKVTEKGKDVELRCDPISGHTALYWYRQSLGQGLEFLIYFQGNSAPDKSGLPSDRFSAERTGGSVSTLTIQRTQQEDSAVYLCASSLANRDTYGYTFGSGTRLTVV.

The chain links TRBV27 to TRBJ1-2, with D perhaps matching TRBD1 (5 bases). V was trimmed by 1 base and J by 5 bases, leaving 14 bases between them. The CDR3 contains 15 residues. Germline CDR1 and CDR2: MNHEY and SMNVEV (reference sequence). The CDR3 bases are TGTGCCAGCAGTTTATTGGGCGGGGCTGGATATGGCTACACCTTC. Translation: CASSLLGGAGYGYTF.